This T cell receptor beta chain stems from a study of T cell changes during pregnancy in multiple sclerosis. Profiling relied on immunoSEQ multiplex PCR, and the TCRdb table lists in-frame clones only, not all of them. The table includes about 48,000 clones, around 94% detected once. The length of the CDR3 is 15 residues. Per germline, CDR1 ENHRY and CDR2 SYGVKD. The V gene lost 3 bases and the J gene lost 3 bases, with 12 bases spanning the gap. Sequencing used CD4+ T cells from peripheral blood mononuclear cells, obtained in the second trimester of pregnancy. The clonotype originates from a female donor in good health, enrolled as a control in a pregnancy study. J is TRBJ2-1 and V is TRBV10-3; D may be TRBD2 (5 bases). CDR3 DNA sequence: TGTGCCATCAGTGACCCCAGCGGAGGCTACAATGAGCAGTTCTTC. It specifies CAISDPSGGYNEQFF.